These 32 T cell receptor beta chains were all obtained from the same sample, sequenced in a study of shared clonotypes between healthy human individuals. Clones were read by immunoSEQ multiplex PCR, and TCRdb kept only the in-frame ones, dropping some. Of 2 million to 2.5 million clones in the sample, 80% to 95% are singletons; the top ten hold 0.37%. The sample was naive CD4+ T cells from PBMCs. The subset was: CD45RA+ positively selected. Source of these receptors: a man aged 18 to 35 in good health. Some clones in this sample may be carry-over from other donors' samples.

This CDR3 is CASSLPGIGEQYF. CDR3 sequence (DNA): TGTGCCAGCAGCTTACCGGGGATCGGCGAGCAGTACTTC. The chain links TRBV28 to TRBJ2-7, with D perhaps TRBD2 (5 bases). The CDR3 contains 13 residues. V lost 6 bases and J 6 bases, leaving 15 bases between the germline ends. Germline CDR1 MDHEN, CDR2 SYDVKM.

This chain joins TRBV15 and TRBJ2-7; D call uncertain. There are 14 residues in the CDR3. The germline gives CDR1 LNHNV, CDR2 YYDKDF (reference sequence). V was cut by 3 bases and J by 6 bases, with 15 bases left in between. The CDR3 sequence: CATSRPLYPREQYF. The CDR3 region has the DNA TGTGCCACCAGCAGGCCTTTATATCCCCGCGAGCAGTACTTC. The variable domain in full, completed from reference TRBV15 and TRBJ2-7, reads DAMVIQNPRYQVTQFGKPVTLSCSQTLNHNVMYWYQQKSSQAPKLLFHYYDKDFNNEADTPDNFQSRRPNTSFCFLDIRSPGLGDTAMYLCATSRPLYPREQYFGPGTRLTVT.

On this clone itself: At the DNA level, this CDR3 is encoded by other sequences in the same sample as well. The chain employs TRBV7-9 and TRBJ2-5; no definite D call. V was trimmed by 0 bases and J by 5 bases, leaving 10 bases between them. Germline loops: CDR1 SEHNR, CDR2 FQNEAQ (reference sequence). This CDR3 spans 14 amino acids. The CDR3 here is CASSLAGLQETQYF. CDR3 DNA: TGTGCCAGCAGCTTAGCGGGTCTACAGGAGACCCAGTACTTC.

The chain couples TRBV7-9 to TRBJ2-5; either TRBD1 or TRBD2 may supply D (5 bases each). This CDR3 contains 15 residues. Germline lookup yields CDR1 SEHNR and CDR2 FQNEAQ (reference sequence). V lost 3 bases and J 1 base, leaving 12 bases between the germline ends. CDR3 bases: TGTGCCAGCAGCTTTACGGGACGTACCCAAGAGACCCAGTACTTC. Protein product: CASSFTGRTQETQYF.

The genes are TRBV28 and TRBJ1-2; possible D gene TRBD1, 5 bases. Trimming left V 8 bases short and J 8 bases short, with 24 bases between. The CDR3 is 15 residues long. CDR1 and CDR2 (germline): MDHEN, SYDVKM. The CDR3 spells CASQRGGETFFGYTF. In DNA form, the CDR3 reads TGTGCCAGCCAACGAGGAGGGGAAACCTTTTTCGGCTACACCTTC.

A single count supports this clone. Other DNA sequences of this sample code for an identical CDR3. V usage is TRBV5-6 and J usage is TRBJ1-2; 7 bases align to TRBD1. Germline loops: CDR1 SGHDT, CDR2 YYEEEE. The CDR3 has 13 amino acids. Trimming removed 3 bases from V and 3 bases from J; junction bases left unmatched: 2. The chain's CDR3 is CASSSDRDYGYTF. The CDR3, as DNA: TGTGCCAGCAGCTCAGACAGGGACTATGGCTACACCTTC.

This chain connects TRBV28 to TRBJ2-6, with 10 bases lining up with TRBD2. V shed 6 bases and J 0 bases; nucleotides not matched to a gene: 5. The CDR3 spans 17 residues. The germline gives CDR1 MDHEN, CDR2 SYDVKM. The CDR3 sequence is CASSSPSGSSGANVLTF. CDR3 coding DNA: TGTGCCAGCAGCAGTCCTAGCGGGAGCTCTGGGGCCAACGTCCTGACTTTC. The full variable domain, rest sourced from reference TRBV28 and TRBJ2-6, is DVKVTQSSRYLVKRTGEKVFLECVQDMDHENMFWYRQDPGLGLRLIYFSYDVKMKEKGDIPEGYSVSREKKERFSLILESASTNQTSMYLCASSSPSGSSGANVLTFGAGSRLTVL.

As DNA, the CDR3 is TGTGCCAGCAGTGAACTGGTCAGCGAAGGGAAAGAGACCCAGTACTTC. It translates to CASSELVSEGKETQYF. The chain joins TRBV2 to TRBJ2-5; D unresolved. The CDR3 has 16 residues. Trimming took 2 bases from V and 3 from J, leaving 16 bases between them. Germline-derived CDR1 and CDR2 are SNHLY and FYNNEI.

Only one count was recorded for this clone. The chain employs TRBV7-9 and TRBJ2-7; either TRBD1 or TRBD2 may fit D (5 bases each). This CDR3 contains 14 residues. Deletions cut 2 bases from V and 5 bases from J, with 13 bases between. The germline gives CDR1 SEHNR, CDR2 FQNEAQ (reference sequence). DNA for the CDR3: TGTGCCAGCAGCTTACCGGGGCTTATCCACGAGCAGTACTTC. Translation: CASSLPGLIHEQYF.

The chain has TRBV5-1 and TRBJ2-2; D is undetermined. The V gene's germline CDR1 is SGHRS and CDR2 YFSETQ. CDR3 length: 15 residues. Trimming took off 0 bases at V and 1 base at J, with 7 bases between the two ends. The CDR3 here is CASSLDRENTGELFF. The CDR3 DNA reads as TGCGCCAGCAGCTTGGACCGCGAGAACACCGGGGAGCTGTTTTTT.

V is TRBV5-1 and J is TRBJ1-2, with 7 bases identical to TRBD1. This CDR3 comprises 18 residues. Germline CDR1 reads SGHRS; CDR2 reads YFSETQ. Trimming cost V 4 bases and J 4 bases; bases outside gene matches: 19. Here the CDR3 reads CASSPFLDRKGLIYGYTF. CDR3 DNA: TGCGCCAGCAGCCCTTTCTTGGACAGGAAGGGGCTCATCTATGGCTACACCTTC.

This clone is a singleton in its sample. J is TRBJ2-3 and V is TRBV7-9, with 9 bases identical to TRBD2. J lost 4 bases, V lost 5 bases, and 10 bases had no gene match. The CDR3 is 16 residues long. Germline V gives CDR1 SEHNR, CDR2 FQNEAQ (reference sequence). The CDR3 DNA sequence: TGTGCCAGCAGCCCCCGGGCGGGAGGGCCCCCAGATACGCAGTATTTT. Encoded protein: CASSPRAGGPPDTQYF.

The V gene is TRBV11-2, the J gene TRBJ2-3; TRBD1 matches 8 bases. This CDR3 region has 15 residues. Germline-derived CDR1 and CDR2 are SGHAT and FQNNGV. With 4 bases clipped from V and 4 bases from J, the junction kept 7 bases outside the gene matches. The CDR3 protein is CASSSQGAFPDTQYF. CDR3 coding DNA: TGTGCCAGCAGCTCCCAGGGGGCCTTCCCAGATACGCAGTATTTT.

This clone was found once. This chain joins TRBV5-1 and TRBJ1-1, with TRBD1 as a possible D gene (6 bases). The CDR3 runs 15 residues. V was shortened by 2 bases and J by 1 base, with 12 bases between the two germline ends. The germline V gene encodes CDR1 SGHRS and CDR2 YFSETQ. The CDR3 loop reads CASSLQGRGNTEAFF. In DNA form, the CDR3 reads TGCGCCAGCAGCTTACAGGGCCGGGGGAACACTGAAGCTTTCTTT.

This clone occurred a few times. Other DNA sequences in the sample encode the same CDR3. The chain carries TRBV5-1 and TRBJ1-4, with D possibly matching TRBD1 (5 bases). Germline-derived CDR1 and CDR2 are SGHRS and YFSETQ. Trimming stripped 1 base from V and 8 bases from J, with 9 bases between. The CDR3 is 13 amino acids. For the CDR3, the DNA is TGCGCCAGCAGCTTGCAGGGAAACGAAAAACTGTTTTTT. Its protein product is CASSLQGNEKLFF.

V usage is TRBV9 and J usage is TRBJ2-7, with a weak D call TRBD2 (6 bases). The V end was cut by 4 bases, the J end by 1 base, with 15 bases between. Germline loops: CDR1 SGDLS, CDR2 YYNGEE. The CDR3 contains 15 residues. The CDR3 loop is CASSRGDSYSYEQYF. The CDR3, as DNA: TGTGCCAGCAGCCGAGGGGACTCTTATTCCTACGAGCAGTACTTC. Full variable domain (outside the CDR3, taken from reference TRBV9 and TRBJ2-7): DSGVTQTPKHLITATGQRVTLRCSPRSGDLSVYWYQQSLDQGLQFLIQYYNGEERAKGNILERFSAQQFPDLHSELNLSSLELGDSALYFCASSRGDSYSYEQYFGPGTRLTVT.

This chain links TRBV25-1 with TRBJ1-2; D is perhaps TRBD1 (5 bases). This CDR3 has 12 residues. Trimming pared 7 bases from V and 8 bases from J, leaving 14 bases between. Looked up from germline, CDR1 is MGHDK and CDR2 is SYGVNS. Written as DNA, the CDR3 is TGTGCCAGCACCACGGGGGTGTTGGGCTACACCTTC. Residues: CASTTGVLGYTF.

The chain uses TRBV5-1 and TRBJ2-5; the match to TRBD1 covers 7 bases. The end of the DNA aligns better with TRBJ2-7, so the J call may be wrong. This CDR3 is built from 14 residues. Per germline, CDR1 SGHRS and CDR2 YFSETQ. CDR3 bases: TGCGCCAGCAGCGTAAACAGGGGCGGCTACGAGCAGTACTTC. It yields the protein CASSVNRGGYEQYF.

A single count supports this clone. The chain uses TRBV6-1 and TRBJ2-1; D is unclear. Germline CDR1 reads MNHNS; CDR2 reads SASEGT. The CDR3 extends over 13 amino acids. Trimming cost V 5 bases and J 0 bases, with 5 bases left between them. DNA of the CDR3: TGTGCCAGCAGTTATGACTCCTACAATGAGCAGTTCTTC. Protein sequence: CASSYDSYNEQFF.

This sequence joins TRBV5-1 and TRBJ2-2; TRBD2 matches 11 bases. This CDR3 spans 17 amino acids. With 4 bases clipped from V and 1 base from J, the junction kept 6 bases outside the gene matches. The germline V gene has CDR1 SGHRS and CDR2 YFSETQ. The DNA of the CDR3 is TGCGCCAGCAGCCCCCGAGGACTAGCGGGGAACACCGGGGAGCTGTTTTTT. Protein sequence: CASSPRGLAGNTGELFF.

The chain combines TRBV4-1 with TRBJ1-1; 10 bases are shared with TRBD1. V gave up 3 bases and J gave up 5 bases; unmatched junction bases: 6. The CDR3 extends over 15 amino acids. CDR1 is MGHRA and CDR2 is YSYEKL in the germline V gene. CDR3: CASSQVPGQGTEAFF. In DNA, the CDR3 is TGCGCCAGCAGCCAGGTGCCGGGACAGGGGACTGAAGCTTTCTTT.

The chain employs TRBV9 and TRBJ2-5; TRBD1 matches at 8 bases. After removal of 6 bases from V and 1 base from J, the junction contained 2 bases not matched to a gene. Germline V CDR1 and CDR2: SGDLS, YYNGEE. The CDR3 is 13 residues long. This CDR3 is CASTGQGQETQYF. CDR3 coding DNA: TGTGCCAGCACAGGACAGGGCCAAGAGACCCAGTACTTC. Combining the CDR3 with reference TRBV9 and TRBJ2-5 gives the whole variable domain DSGVTQTPKHLITATGQRVTLRCSPRSGDLSVYWYQQSLDQGLQFLIQYYNGEERAKGNILERFSAQQFPDLHSELNLSSLELGDSALYFCASTGQGQETQYFGPGTRLLVL.

The gene calls are TRBV29-1 and TRBJ2-7, with 7 bases fitting TRBD1. Germline lookup yields CDR1 SQVTM and CDR2 ANQGSEA. The CDR3 has 14 amino acids. J lost 4 bases, V lost 6 bases, and 12 bases had no gene match. DNA of the CDR3: TGCAGCGTGGCGGGTCCGGGACAGCTTTACGAGCAGTACTTC. The encoded protein is CSVAGPGQLYEQYF.

V gene TRBV7-2 combines with J gene TRBJ2-1; maybe TRBD2 (5 bases). The V gene's germline CDR1 is SGHTA and CDR2 FQGNSA. V was cut by 8 bases and J by 3 bases, with 8 bases left in between. The CDR3 loop spans 12 amino acids. The CDR3 here is CASDYNYNEQFF. DNA for the CDR3: TGTGCCAGCGACTATAACTACAATGAGCAGTTCTTC.

The chain joins TRBV6-5 to TRBJ2-1; 9 bases line up with TRBD2. This CDR3 has 13 residues. With 3 bases clipped from V and 14 bases from J, the junction kept 8 bases outside the gene matches. Looked up from germline, CDR1 is MNHEY and CDR2 is SVGAGI. CDR3 DNA sequence: TGTGCCAGCAGTTATTTCCGGTCTAGCGGGAAGTTCTTC. This sequence encodes CASSYFRSSGKFF.

The rearrangement links TRBV28 to TRBJ2-1, with a possible D match to TRBD2 (6 bases). The CDR3 length is 14 residues. The V and J ends lost 4 bases and 1 base respectively, with 8 bases between them. CDR1 MDHEN and CDR2 SYDVKM come from the germline V gene. The CDR3, as DNA: TGTGCCAGCAGTTGGAGCGGGTCCTACAATGAGCAGTTCTTC. This codes for CASSWSGSYNEQFF.

The chain links TRBV14 to TRBJ2-7; D is possibly TRBD2 (5 bases). The germline CDR1 and CDR2 sequences are SGHDN and FVKESK. The V end was cut by 0 bases, the J end by 7 bases, with 10 bases between. This CDR3 contains 13 residues. CDR3 DNA sequence: TGTGCCAGCAGCCAAGACGGCCGGAGGGAGCAGTACTTC. Residues: CASSQDGRREQYF.

The chain employs TRBV6-4 and TRBJ2-2; a weak D match, TRBD2 (6 bases). V lost 3 bases and J 4 bases, leaving 6 bases between the germline ends. Germline CDR1 MRHNA, CDR2 SNTAGT. This CDR3 comprises 13 residues. In DNA form, the CDR3 reads TGTGCCAGCAGTGAGGGGGGCACCGGGGAGCTGTTTTTT. It translates to CASSEGGTGELFF.

The chain joins TRBV5-1 to TRBJ2-1; 9 bases agree with TRBD2. Germline trimming cut 4 bases from V and 7 bases from J; bases unmatched to any gene: 9. Germline V gene lookup returns CDR1 SGHRS and CDR2 YFSETQ. This CDR3 has 15 amino acids. CDR3 coding DNA: TGCGCCAGCAGCACTATAGCGGGAGTGGGTAATGAGCAGTTCTTC. Translating gives CASSTIAGVGNEQFF.

V usage is TRBV13 and J usage is TRBJ1-2; D might be TRBD1 (5 bases). The germline CDR1 and CDR2 sequences are PRHDT and FYEKMQ (reference sequence). The CDR3 has 18 residues. Trimming took 4 bases from V and 2 from J, leaving 23 bases between them. The CDR3 nucleotides read TGTGCCAGCAGCTACCCGGGGCAGCCGACCAACGTGAACTATGGCTACACCTTC. Its protein is CASSYPGQPTNVNYGYTF.

The chain couples TRBV6-4 to TRBJ1-1, with D perhaps TRBD1 (5 bases). The V end lost 3 bases, the J end lost 5 bases, and 10 bases lay between the germline ends. The CDR3 totals 13 residues. Germline CDR1 reads MRHNA; CDR2 reads SNTAGT. The CDR3 sequence: CASSEGGGTEAFF. CDR3 DNA: TGTGCCAGCAGTGAGGGGGGGGGTACTGAAGCTTTCTTT.

CDR3 in DNA: TGTGCCTGGAGTGTCGGAGGGGCCAAAAACATTCAGTACTTC. Translated, it gives CAWSVGGAKNIQYF. The V and J genes are TRBV30 and TRBJ2-4; D is perhaps TRBD2 (6 bases). The ends were cut back, 0 bases at V and 1 base at J, with 7 bases in the middle. This CDR3 comprises 14 residues. CDR1 and CDR2 (germline): GTSNPN, SVGIG (reference sequence).